A selection of T cell receptor beta chains follows, all from one sample in a study of cytomegalovirus exposure and HLA in healthy donors. The protocol was immunoSEQ multiplex PCR, while the TCRdb copy is restricted to in-frame clones and leaves out a portion. The sample contains under 200,000 clones, 80% of which appear only once. Material: PBMCs. All receptors derive from a male donor in good health and CMV-seropositive. CDR3s include the opening cysteine and the closing phenylalanine or tryptophan. Each record gives: V gene, J gene, CDR3 protein.

TRBV2	TRBJ1-5	CASSDRSINQPQHF
TRBV28	TRBJ2-7	CASSDPGTGTYEQYF
TRBV7-2	TRBJ2-7	CASSLRGVSEQYF
TRBV2	TRBJ1-1	CASSEGGGLAEAFF
TRBV7-9	TRBJ1-4	CASSPLSPGGEEKLFF
TRBV5-1	TRBJ2-3	CASSTTGDTQYF
TRBV19	TRBJ1-1	CASRRDRGSTEAFF
TRBV28	TRBJ1-1	CASSLFGEGTEAFF
TRBV18	TRBJ1-1	CASSPPRDTKSGAFF
TRBV11-3	TRBJ1-2	CVSSSPPQGKNGYTF
TRBV30	TRBJ1-4	CACGTGGEKLFF
TRBV5-1	TRBJ1-2	CASRASGDYGYTF
TRBV7-2	TRBJ2-3	CASSFSIKGSASTDTQYF
TRBV28	TRBJ1-4	CASSLGQTTNEKLFF
TRBV27	TRBJ2-1	CASSPGTSGSMEFF
TRBV2	TRBJ1-2	CASPKGIYGYTF
TRBV11-1	TRBJ2-5	CASSFGSQETQYF
TRBV5-1	TRBJ1-2	CASTEALQGGYTF
TRBV25-1	TRBJ2-7	CASASSGYEQYF
TRBV7-9	TRBJ1-2	CASSLAEGRFINPDGYTF
TRBV14	TRBJ2-2	CASSPFLGVFGGELFF
TRBV19	TRBJ2-7	CASSPGQGDYEQYF
TRBV28	TRBJ1-4	CASSPRTGDNEKLFF
TRBV5-1	TRBJ2-5	CASSTGTSGPEETQYF
TRBV2	TRBJ2-2	CASADYRGAGELFF
TRBV27	TRBJ2-1	CASSSPGRGSGEQFF
TRBV18	TRBJ2-1	CASSPDWDYSSGEQFF
TRBV6-6	TRBJ2-7	CASRAGVLSYEQYF
TRBV29-1	TRBJ1-3	CSVDLPGSGNTIYF
TRBV30	TRBJ1-5	CAWSVGQEEGQPQHF
TRBV5-4	TRBJ2-3	CASSLSQADTQYF
TRBV27	TRBJ2-1	CASEDRFGFEQFF
TRBV5-6	TRBJ1-1	CASSWTSTRAFF
TRBV29-1	TRBJ2-5	CSVEASDWQETQYF
TRBV2	TRBJ1-1	CASRAGAQNTEAFF
TRBV5-8	TRBJ2-3	CASSSRPGTDTQYF
TRBV6-5	TRBJ1-5	CASSYTVDQPQHF
TRBV4-1	TRBJ2-6	CASRFNRDRLSGANVLTF
TRBV9	TRBJ2-7	CASSSGYLRPYEQYF
TRBV7-9	TRBJ2-5	CASSSPTDQETQYF
TRBV5-1	TRBJ2-2	CASSFQGSGELFF
TRBV7-9	TRBJ2-3	CASRMDRGREDTQYF
TRBV29-1	TRBJ2-7	CSVDPGGETYEQYF
TRBV29-1	TRBJ2-7	CSVLTQGEQYF
TRBV7-9	TRBJ2-7	CASSLGSRGVRKFYEQYF
TRBV9	TRBJ1-2	CAGSLATGGTGNRRGYTF
TRBV6-5	TRBJ1-2	CASSSGQGSGGYTF
TRBV11-2	TRBJ2-2	CASSLFRQEDTGELFF
TRBV19	TRBJ2-7	CASSMPGEGRYEQYF
TRBV19	TRBJ2-1	CGTSGRSYNEQFF
TRBV7-6	TRBJ2-7	CASSETPSYEQYF
TRBV10-3	TRBJ2-5	CAIGAGNQETQYF
TRBV9	TRBJ1-3	CASRAGGTSGNTIYF
TRBV2	TRBJ1-1	CASLTDTEAFF
TRBV9	TRBJ1-2	CASSPGGTHLSYGYTF
TRBV6-1	TRBJ2-1	CASRRSGTGYNEQFF
TRBV5-1	TRBJ2-7	CASSSSGTGIYEQYF